Sequencing of this T cell receptor (beta chain) was carried out in a study of CD8 T cells in ankylosing spondylitis. Study-wide results and limits: A CD8+ phenotype characterized the disease-linked clones, which were relatively rare in peripheral blood. A TCR beta motif made of 7 to 9 highly homologous variants seemed typical of ankylosing spondylitis blood.

In its sample, this clonotype was seen many times. Its antigen remains unknown. A single record per CDR3 protein comes from TCRdb applying MiXCR to the 5' RACE reads. The table includes around 480,000 distinct CDR3 sequences, roughly 17% detected once. The CDR3 covers 14 residues. CDR1 MNHNS and CDR2 SASEGT come from the germline V gene. Trimming removed 6 bases from V and 0 bases from J, with 11 bases in between. The clonotype was recovered from a male donor with ankylosing spondylitis. The chain carries TRBV6-1 and TRBJ1-1; maybe TRBD1 (5 bases). Sequenced sample: blood, either unsorted or a sorted T cell fraction (not recorded which). The CDR3 region is CASRVGQMNTEAFF. CDR3 nucleotides: TGTGCCAGCAGGGTCGGACAAATGAACACTGAAGCTTTCTTT.